These T cell receptor beta chains were read from a single sample in a study of graft-versus-host responses after intestinal transplantation. This table comes from immunoSEQ multiplex PCR, and its TCRdb copy is limited to in-frame clones, with some not included. The sample contains approximately 6,300 clones, 22% of which appear only once. Sequences were derived from alloreactive CD4+ T cells from a mixed lymphocyte reaction culture, sampled before transplantation. Source of these receptors: a human patient who was an organ donor for intestinal transplantation. The CDR3 runs from the conserved cysteine through the conserved F or W. The D gene is left open where the match is weak. A row's size may be missing; if present it is once, few, many or a size class.

>.|TRBJ2-7|TRBV4-1|TRBD2
CASSRRLAGDNYEQYF
TGCGCCAGCAGCCGTAGACTAGCGGGCGACAACTACGAGCAGTACTTC
>medium-sized|TRBJ2-3|TRBV27|TRBD2
CASSLGLATDTQYF
TGTGCCAGCAGTCTGGGACTAGCCACAGATACGCAGTATTTT
>.|TRBJ1-4|TRBV5-6|.
CASSLLSLWNEKLFF
TGTGCCAGCAGCTTATTGAGCCTCTGGAATGAAAAACTGTTTTTT
>.|TRBJ2-1|TRBV7-9|TRBD2
CASSLVYTSGAPGNEQFF
TGTGCCAGCAGCTTAGTTTATACTAGCGGGGCCCCAGGCAATGAGCAGTTCTTC
>.|TRBJ2-7|TRBV7-3|.
CASSLVSYEQYF
TGTGCCAGCAGCTTAGTCAGCTACGAGCAGTACTTC
>.|TRBJ2-7|TRBV7-2|.
CASSLLPSGREQYF
TGCGCCAGCAGCCTCCTCCCATCCGGGCGCGAGCAGTACTTC
>.|TRBJ1-1|TRBV6-1|.
CASSDRPNTEAFF
TGTGCCAGCAGTGATAGGCCAAACACTGAAGCTTTCTTT
>.|TRBJ1-5|TRBV13|TRBD1
CASVGQGAGSNQPQHF
TGTGCCAGCGTAGGCCAGGGGGCGGGGAGCAATCAGCCCCAGCATTTT
>few|TRBJ1-2|TRBV5-4|.
CASSRSGGDYGYTF
TGTGCCAGCAGCCGATCCGGCGGGGACTATGGCTACACCTTC
>.|TRBJ2-7|TRBV19|.
CASRIDRLGEQYF
TGTGCCAGTAGGATCGACAGGTTAGGAGAGCAGTACTTC
>few|TRBJ1-1|TRBV7-9|TRBD1
CASRFTGTGPTEAFF
TGTGCCAGCAGATTTACTGGGACAGGGCCGACTGAAGCTTTCTTT
>.|TRBJ2-5|TRBV5-1|.
CASSLGLLRETQYF
TGCGCCAGCAGCTTGGGGCTCCTGCGGGAGACCCAGTACTTC
>few|TRBJ1-1|TRBV7-9|TRBD1
CASSPTGTDEAFF
TGTGCCAGCAGCCCCACCGGGACAGATGAAGCTTTCTTT
>few|TRBJ2-7|TRBV7-2|TRBD2
CASSTGLAILNDEQYF
TGTGCCAGCAGCACGGGACTAGCAATTTTGAATGACGAGCAGTACTTC
>.|TRBJ1-6|TRBV10-3|TRBD1
CAISQGQGSYNSPLHF
TGTGCCATCAGTCAGGGACAGGGCTCCTATAATTCACCCCTCCACTTT
>.|TRBJ2-3|TRBV11-2|TRBD2
CASGTLAGGTDTQYF
TGTGCCAGCGGGACCTTAGCGGGGGGAACAGATACGCAGTATTTT
>few|TRBJ2-7|TRBV19|.
CASSIVVSSYEQYF
TGTGCCAGTAGTATAGTCGTGTCGTCCTACGAGCAGTACTTC
>.|TRBJ2-5|TRBV6-6|.
CASSRGLRETQYF
TGTGCCAGCAGTCGGGGGCTGCGGGAGACCCAGTACTTC
>.|TRBJ2-7|TRBV11-3|.
CASSLGVTEQYF
TGTGCCAGCAGCTTAGGGGTCACCGAGCAGTACTTC
>.|TRBJ1-1|TRBV4-3|.
CASSQETENTEAFF
TGCGCCAGCAGCCAGGAGACCGAGAACACTGAAGCTTTCTTT
>.|TRBJ2-3|TRBV29-1|.
CSVERGGPDTQYF
TGCAGCGTTGAAAGGGGGGGCCCAGATACGCAGTATTTT
>.|TRBJ2-3|TRBV7-2|TRBD2
CASSFAAGGTDTQYF
TGTGCCAGCAGCTTTGCAGCGGGGGGGACAGATACGCAGTATTTT
>medium-sized|TRBJ1-2|TRBV4-2|.
CASSQSGPAYGYTF
TGTGCCAGCAGCCAATCCGGGCCGGCCTATGGCTACACCTTC
>.|TRBJ2-1|TRBV7-8|.
CASSIRGTGFNEQFF
TGTGCCAGCAGCATCCGTGGTACAGGATTCAATGAGCAGTTCTTC
>.|TRBJ2-5|TRBV10-3|.
CAISGGAQETQYF
TGTGCCATCAGTGGCGGGGCCCAAGAGACCCAGTACTTC
>.|TRBJ1-2|TRBV7-9|.
CASSLAEFYGYTF
TGTGCCAGCAGCTTAGCGGAGTTCTATGGCTACACCTTC
>medium-sized|TRBJ2-1|TRBV7-9|.
CASAPVRSYNEQFF
TGTGCCAGCGCCCCAGTACGCTCCTACAATGAGCAGTTCTTC
>medium-sized|TRBJ2-3|TRBV2|TRBD2
CASSQKRGGLDTQYF
TGTGCCAGCAGTCAAAAGCGGGGGGGCCTTGATACGCAGTATTTT
>.|TRBJ2-1|TRBV7-2|.
CASSWTLPRGNEQFF
TGTGCCAGCAGCTGGACCCTTCCCAGGGGCAATGAGCAGTTCTTC
>.|TRBJ1-3|TRBV13|.
CASSESPPMVTGNTIYF
TGTGCCAGCAGTGAGTCCCCCCCCATGGTGACTGGAAACACCATATATTTT
>medium-sized|TRBJ2-7|TRBV7-9|TRBD1
CASSSGTGSPYSYEQYF
TGTGCCAGCAGCTCCGGGACAGGGAGCCCTTACTCCTACGAGCAGTACTTC
>medium-sized|TRBJ1-4|TRBV6-5|.
CASSRGVTLNEKLFF
TGTGCCAGCAGTCGAGGGGTTACTCTTAATGAAAAACTGTTTTTT
>.|TRBJ1-5|TRBV4-2|.
CASSQVKGVHQPQHF
TGTGCCAGCAGCCAAGTGAAGGGAGTACATCAGCCCCAGCATTTT
>.|TRBJ2-7|TRBV11-3|.
CASSLGGTGEQYF
TGTGCCAGCAGCTTAGGGGGTACGGGCGAGCAGTACTTC
>large|TRBJ1-5|TRBV7-2|.
CASSLDRVQPQHF
TGTGCCAGCAGCTTAGACCGGGTTCAGCCCCAGCATTTT
>.|TRBJ1-4|TRBV6-1|.
CASRDNNEKLFF
TGTGCCAGCAGGGACAATAATGAAAAACTGTTTTTT
>.|TRBJ2-7|TRBV5-4|.
CASSWDSPYEQYF
TGTGCCAGCAGCTGGGATAGCCCCTACGAGCAGTACTTC
>large|TRBJ2-3|TRBV18|TRBD2
CASSPNLAGGTDTQYF
TGTGCCAGCTCACCCAACCTAGCGGGGGGCACAGATACGCAGTATTTT
>.|TRBJ2-3|TRBV7-2|.
CASSLLGIDTQYF
TGTGCCAGCAGCTTGTTAGGGATAGATACGCAGTATTTT